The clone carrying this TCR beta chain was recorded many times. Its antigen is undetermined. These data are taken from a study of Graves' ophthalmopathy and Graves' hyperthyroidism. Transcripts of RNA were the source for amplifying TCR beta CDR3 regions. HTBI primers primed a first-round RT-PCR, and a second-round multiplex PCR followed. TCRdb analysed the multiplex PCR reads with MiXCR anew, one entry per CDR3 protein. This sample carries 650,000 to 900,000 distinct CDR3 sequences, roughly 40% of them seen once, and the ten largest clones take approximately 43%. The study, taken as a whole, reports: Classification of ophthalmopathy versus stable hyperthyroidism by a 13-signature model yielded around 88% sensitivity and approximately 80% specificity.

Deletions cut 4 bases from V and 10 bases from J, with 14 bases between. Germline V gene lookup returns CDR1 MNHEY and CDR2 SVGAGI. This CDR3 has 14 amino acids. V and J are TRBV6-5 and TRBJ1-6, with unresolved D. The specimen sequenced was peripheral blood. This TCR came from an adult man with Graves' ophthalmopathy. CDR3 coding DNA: TGTGCCAGCAGTTTTAAGGGATCTGGGTCACCCCTCCACTTT. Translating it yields CASSFKGSGSPLHF.